Presented here are 13 T cell receptor beta chains from one specimen sequenced in a study of post-analysis software for immune sequencing data. Whole-study findings and limits: Higher frequency in patients than in controls was seen for about 5 TRBV segments, with TRBV5-6, TRBV5-1 and TRBV20-1 among them.

These receptors lack a known antigen. Carried by the TCR beta cDNA libraries were unique molecular identifiers. Each CDR3 protein gets one entry after TCRdb re-called the PCR reads with MiXCR. The sample holds hundreds of thousands of distinct CDR3 sequences, 44% seen once. The specimen was blood. Every receptor here comes from a girl aged 10 to 17 with multiple sclerosis.

The chain employs TRBV2 and TRBJ1-1; TRBD1 aligns across 7 bases. With V trimmed by 9 bases and J by 11 bases, 12 bases remained unmatched. The CDR3 has 12 residues. Germline CDR1 is SNHLY and CDR2 is FYNNEI. DNA of the CDR3: TGTGCCAGTAATACCGGGACAGATTATGCTTTCTTT. This encodes CASNTGTDYAFF.

The genes are TRBV6-5 and TRBJ1-2, with D uncertain. The CDR3 consists of 11 residues. Germline CDR1 and CDR2: MNHEY and SVGAGI. V was trimmed by 5 bases and J by 10 bases, leaving 11 bases between them. CDR3 residues: CASSRDGLYTF. DNA for the CDR3: TGTGCCAGCAGTCGTGACGGGCTCTACACCTTC.

The chain combines TRBV24-1 with TRBJ2-1; weak D call: TRBD2 (6 bases). The V end was cut by 4 bases, the J end by 2 bases, with 14 bases between. CDR3 length: 16 residues. Germline loops: CDR1 KGHDR, CDR2 SFDVKD. The CDR3 spells CATSEGGRSPYNEQFF. The CDR3, as DNA: TGTGCCACCAGTGAGGGGGGACGGAGTCCCTACAATGAGCAGTTCTTC.

The chain joins TRBV6-4 to TRBJ2-1; D tentatively fits TRBD1 or TRBD2 (5 bases each). This CDR3 region has 16 residues. The germline V and J ends were trimmed by 3 bases and 2 bases, with 14 bases remaining between them. Per the germline V gene, CDR1 is MRHNA and CDR2 is SNTAGT. CDR3 in DNA: TGTGCCAGCAGTGAGTCCGGGGCCCGAACCTACAATGAGCAGTTCTTC. Its translation is CASSESGARTYNEQFF.

The rearrangement uses TRBV12-3 or TRBV12-4 and TRBJ2-5; no definite D call. CDR3 size: 13 residues. The V end lost 5 bases, the J end lost 0 bases, and 7 bases lay between the germline ends. The CDR3 here is CASSKTYQETQYF. CDR3 nucleotide sequence: TGTGCCAGCAGTAAGACGTACCAAGAGACCCAGTACTTC.

V usage is TRBV20-1 and J usage is TRBJ1-1; D remains ambiguous. CDR1 is DFQATT, CDR2 SNEGSKA, per germline (reference sequence). Trimming removed 6 bases from V and 5 bases from J, with 7 bases in between. The CDR3 length is 10 residues. CDR3 residues: CSALGTEAFF. CDR3 bases: TGCAGTGCCCTAGGGACTGAAGCTTTCTTT.

The chain joins TRBV12-3 or TRBV12-4 to TRBJ1-5, with 8 bases matching TRBD1. V lost 6 bases, J lost 0 bases, and 10 bases stayed unmatched. The CDR3 runs to 17 residues. The CDR3: CASRQAGTGDSNQPQHF. In DNA form, the CDR3 reads TGTGCCAGCAGGCAAGCCGGGACAGGAGATAGCAATCAGCCCCAGCATTTT.

The V gene is TRBV27, the J gene TRBJ1-2; 8 nucleotides match TRBD1. V lost 2 bases to trimming and J lost 0 bases; unmatched junction nucleotides: 8. Germline CDR1 and CDR2: MNHEY and SMNVEV (reference sequence). This CDR3 comprises 17 residues. The CDR3 DNA follows: TGTGCCAGCAGTTTAACGAGACAGGGGTCCCCTAACTATGGCTACACCTTC. Amino acids: CASSLTRQGSPNYGYTF.

The chain uses TRBV10-3 and TRBJ1-2, with no clear D. V lost 2 bases, J lost 3 bases, and 4 bases lay in between. CDR3 size: 12 residues. The germline CDR1 and CDR2 sequences are ENHRY and SYGVKD. The CDR3 DNA follows: TGTGCCATCAGTGAGACAGACTATGGCTACACCTTC. The encoded protein is CAISETDYGYTF.

This chain joins TRBV20-1 and TRBJ2-5, with 7 bases aligning to TRBD2. CDR3 length: 14 residues. Germline values: CDR1 DFQATT, CDR2 SNEGSKA (reference sequence). V lost 3 bases, J lost 7 bases, and 11 bases stayed unmatched. The CDR3 loop is CSARTSGAPRTQYF. CDR3 coding DNA: TGCAGTGCTAGGACAAGCGGGGCACCAAGGACCCAGTACTTC.

The CDR3 region has the DNA TGTGCCATCAGTGAAAGACCCGACAATGAGCAGTTCTTC. Translated, it gives CAISERPDNEQFF. The rearrangement uses TRBV10-3 and TRBJ2-1, with D unclear. The CDR3 runs to 13 residues. The germline V and J ends were trimmed by 3 bases and 5 bases, with 8 bases remaining between them. CDR1 ENHRY and CDR2 SYGVKD come from the germline V gene.

J is TRBJ1-2 and V is TRBV30, with TRBD1 as a possible D gene (5 bases). CDR1 and CDR2 (germline): GTSNPN, SVGIG (reference sequence). The CDR3 is made up of 14 amino acids. Trimming took 0 bases from V and 2 from J, leaving 10 bases between them. CDR3 nucleotides: TGTGCCTGGAGTGTGTCAGGGAGCAACTATGGCTACACCTTC. It specifies CAWSVSGSNYGYTF.

The chain has TRBV27 and TRBJ1-5; D gene ambiguous. The CDR3 length is 14 residues. Germline CDR1 and CDR2: MNHEY and SMNVEV (reference sequence). With 7 bases removed from V and 1 base from J, the gap between germline ends came to 11 bases. The CDR3 reads CASNSLNSNQPQHF. As DNA, the CDR3 is TGTGCCAGCAACAGTTTAAACAGCAATCAGCCCCAGCATTTT.